This T cell receptor beta chain was profiled in a study of memory B cells and T cells in multiple sclerosis. Details on this clone: Antigen specificity is unknown.

The ends were cut back, 4 bases at V and 1 base at J, with 16 bases in the middle. Germline CDR1 is ENHRY and CDR2 is SYGVKD. The CDR3 sequence is 16 residues long. Regarding the study as a whole: Normalization was needed because clone-set size differences affected shared clonotype counts.

Here immunoSEQ multiplex PCR was the method, and the copy in TCRdb shows in-frame clones only, minus some. Of about 7,600 clones in the sample, roughly 62% are singletons; the top ten hold 30% to 35%. V is TRBV10-3 and J is TRBJ2-5; D uncertain. The TCR was taken from a human donor with multiple sclerosis. The sequenced material came from memory (CD45RO+) CD8+ T cells from blood. CDR3 bases: TGTGCCATCAGTGCGGTTGCAGGCAGGTTCCAAGAGACCCAGTACTTC. Protein: CAISAVAGRFQETQYF.